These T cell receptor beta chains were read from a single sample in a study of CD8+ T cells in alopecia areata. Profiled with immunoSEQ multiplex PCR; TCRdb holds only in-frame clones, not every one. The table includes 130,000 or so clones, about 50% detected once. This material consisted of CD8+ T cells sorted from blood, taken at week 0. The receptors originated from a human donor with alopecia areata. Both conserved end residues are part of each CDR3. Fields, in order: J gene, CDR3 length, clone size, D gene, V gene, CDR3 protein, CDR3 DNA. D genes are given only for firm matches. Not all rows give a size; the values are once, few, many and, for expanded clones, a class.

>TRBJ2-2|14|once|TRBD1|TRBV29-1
CSGHRGDQTGELFF
TGCAGCGGCCACAGGGGAGATCAAACCGGGGAGCTGTTTTTT
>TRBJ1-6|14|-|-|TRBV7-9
CASSSPLDRMALHF
TGTGCCAGCAGCTCCCCTCTCGACAGAATGGCCCTCCACTTT
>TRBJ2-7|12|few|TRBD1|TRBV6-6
CAVNRGGYEQYF
TGTGCCGTTAACAGGGGTGGGTACGAGCAGTACTTC
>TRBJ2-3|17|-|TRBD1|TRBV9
CASSGDRDREGTDTQYF
TGTGCCAGCAGCGGTGACCGGGACAGGGAGGGCACAGATACGCAGTATTTT
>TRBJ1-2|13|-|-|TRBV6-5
CASSYDPNYGYTF
TGTGCCAGCAGTTACGACCCTAACTATGGCTACACCTTC
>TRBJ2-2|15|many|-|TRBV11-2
CASSLEQHFTGELFF
TGTGCCAGCAGCTTAGAACAGCATTTCACCGGGGAGCTGTTTTTT
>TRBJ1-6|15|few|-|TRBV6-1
CASSEAPTGQSPLHF
TGTGCCAGCAGTGAAGCGCCGACCGGGCAGTCACCCCTCCACTTT
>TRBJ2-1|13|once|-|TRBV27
CATRDPEADEQFF
TGTGCCACCCGGGACCCTGAGGCGGATGAGCAGTTCTTC
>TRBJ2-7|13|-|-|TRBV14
CASSQDLSYEQYF
TGTGCCAGCAGCCAAGATCTCAGCTACGAGCAGTACTTC
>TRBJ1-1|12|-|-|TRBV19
CASSESVAEAFF
TGTGCCAGTAGCGAGAGTGTCGCTGAAGCTTTCTTT
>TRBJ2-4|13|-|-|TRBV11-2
CASNRRGLGIQYF
TGTGCCAGCAACCGGAGGGGGTTGGGCATTCAGTACTTC
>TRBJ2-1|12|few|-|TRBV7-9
CASSLYRDEQFF
TGTGCCAGCAGCTTATACCGGGATGAGCAGTTCTTC
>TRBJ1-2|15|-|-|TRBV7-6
CASSPNPGEAYGYTF
TGTGCCAGCAGCCCAAATCCAGGGGAGGCCTATGGCTACACCTTC
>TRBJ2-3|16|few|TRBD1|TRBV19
CASSTEGQGSTDTQYF
TGTGCCAGTAGTACCGAGGGACAGGGGAGTACAGATACGCAGTATTTT
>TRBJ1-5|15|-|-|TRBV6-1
CASSENRESNQPQHF
TGTGCCAGCAGTGAAAATCGGGAGAGCAATCAGCCCCAGCATTTT
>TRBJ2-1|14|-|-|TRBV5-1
CASSFGFGQNEQFF
TGCGCCAGCAGCTTTGGATTTGGTCAAAATGAGCAGTTCTTC
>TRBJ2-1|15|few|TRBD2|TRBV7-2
CASSPSGGAYNEQFF
TGTGCCAGCAGCCCAAGCGGGGGGGCCTACAATGAGCAGTTCTTC
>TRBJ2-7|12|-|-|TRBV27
CASRGPAAEQYF
TGTGCCAGTAGGGGTCCCGCTGCCGAGCAGTACTTC
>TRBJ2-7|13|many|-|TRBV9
CASSASRGYEQYF
TGTGCCAGCAGCGCGTCCAGGGGCTACGAGCAGTACTTC
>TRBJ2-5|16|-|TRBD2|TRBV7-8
CASSLVTPGRGETQYF
TGTGCCAGCAGCTTAGTTACCCCCGGGCGGGGGGAGACCCAGTACTTC
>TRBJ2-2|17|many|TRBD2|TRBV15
CATSRVPAGGNTGELFF
TGTGCCACCAGCAGAGTTCCCGCGGGGGGCAACACCGGGGAGCTGTTTTTT
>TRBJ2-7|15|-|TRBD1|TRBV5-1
CASSFGQGLAREQYF
TGCGCCAGCAGCTTCGGACAGGGCTTGGCTCGCGAGCAGTACTTC
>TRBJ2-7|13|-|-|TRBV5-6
CASSGGLGVEQYF
TGTGCCAGCAGCGGGGGATTGGGGGTCGAGCAGTACTTC
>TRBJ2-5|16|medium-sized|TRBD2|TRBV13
CASSYRGGGAQETQYF
TGTGCCAGCAGCTACCGCGGCGGGGGGGCCCAGGAGACCCAGTACTTC
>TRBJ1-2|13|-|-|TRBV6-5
CASSYEGMGGYTF
TGTGCCAGCAGTTACGAGGGTATGGGTGGCTACACCTTC
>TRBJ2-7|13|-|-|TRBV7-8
CASIGGPSYEQYF
TGTGCCAGCATCGGGGGCCCTTCCTACGAGCAGTACTTC
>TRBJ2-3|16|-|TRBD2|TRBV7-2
CASSPVLAGVPGAQYF
TGTGCCAGCAGCCCTGTTCTAGCGGGGGTCCCCGGGGCGCAGTATTTT